The 21 T cell receptor beta chains below were found in one sample sequenced in a study of T cells after yellow fever vaccination. TCRdb re-derived calls from the 5' RACE reads in MiXCR, one entry per CDR3 protein. This repertoire shows 60,000 to 85,000 distinct CDR3 sequences, approximately 7% found once; its top ten account for about 39%. The sequencing used CD8+ T cells sorted from PBMCs, collected roughly seven weeks after the first yellow fever vaccination. All receptors come from a man younger than 30 who received the YFV17D yellow fever vaccine.

As concerns this clonotype: A read error may produce the germline difference seen at one junction end. The J gene is TRBJ2-2, the V gene TRBV7-7, with TRBD2 matching 9 bases. Germline loops: CDR1 SSHAT, CDR2 FNYEAQ (reference sequence). The CDR3 has 17 residues. CDR3 protein: CASSPIDAGGPTGELFF. CDR3 nucleotides: TGTGCTAGCAGCCCGATTGACGCGGGGGGGCCAACCGGGGAGCTGTTTTTT.

Many counts were recorded for this clonotype. The J gene is TRBJ2-7, the V gene TRBV5-6; 7 bases map to TRBD1. In germline, CDR1 is SGHDT, CDR2 YYEEEE. CDR3 length equals 13 residues. In DNA, the CDR3 is TGTGCCAGCAGGGGGATGATAACAGGGGACACGAACGTC. It specifies CASRGMITGDTNV.

This clonotype was seen at least ten times. This chain connects TRBV7-2 to TRBJ1-2, with D hard to call. This CDR3 spans 13 amino acids. The germline V gene encodes CDR1 SGHTA and CDR2 FQGNSA. Deletions cut 1 base from V and 8 bases from J, with 11 bases between. This CDR3 reads CASSLGRVSGYTF. Here the CDR3 DNA reads TGTGCCAGCAGCTTAGGCCGGGTTTCCGGCTACACCTTC.

This clonotype was counted ten times or more. The J gene is TRBJ2-1, the V gene TRBV7-9; no clear D. Germline assignment: CDR1 SEHNR and CDR2 FQNEAQ (reference sequence). The CDR3 contains 11 residues. V was cut by 6 bases and J by 6 bases, with 6 bases left in between. The CDR3 here is CASRYSNEQFF. CDR3 DNA sequence: TGTGCCAGCAGATACTCCAATGAGCAGTTCTTC.

The chain combines TRBV7-9 with TRBJ2-6, with TRBD1 as a possible D gene (5 bases). Trimming left V 5 bases short and J 0 bases short, with 14 bases between. This CDR3 is 17 amino acids long. Germline V gives CDR1 SEHNR, CDR2 FQNEAQ (reference sequence). CDR3 amino acids: CASSTNPRGSGANVLTF. The CDR3, as DNA: TGTGCCAGCAGCACCAACCCTAGGGGCTCTGGGGCCAACGTCCTGACTTTC.

This clonotype was observed many times. The chain is built from TRBV28 and TRBJ2-3; the match to TRBD2 covers 8 bases. Germline V gives CDR1 MDHEN, CDR2 SYDVKM. The V segment lost 2 bases and the J segment 0 bases; nucleotides outside the gene matches: 4. There are 16 residues in the CDR3. CDR3 region: CASSLLGGGSTDTQYF. CDR3 bases: TGTGCCAGCAGTTTACTGGGCGGGGGGAGCACAGATACGCAGTATTTT. Based on the CDR3 plus reference TRBV28 and TRBJ2-3, the full variable domain is DVKVTQSSRYLVKRTGEKVFLECVQDMDHENMFWYRQDPGLGLRLIYFSYDVKMKEKGDIPEGYSVSREKKERFSLILESASTNQTSMYLCASSLLGGGSTDTQYFGPGTRLTVL.

This clonotype was counted ten times or more. The chain links TRBV5-1 to TRBJ2-2; D ambiguous. CDR3 length: 12 residues. The V end lost 4 bases, the J end lost 3 bases, and 4 bases lay between the germline ends. Germline lookup yields CDR1 SGHRS and CDR2 YFSETQ. CDR3 amino acids: CASSPYTGELFF. As DNA, the CDR3 is TGCGCCAGCAGCCCTTACACCGGGGAGCTGTTTTTT.

This clonotype was recorded many times. This chain connects TRBV7-6 to TRBJ2-5; 10 bases align to TRBD2. Germline CDR1 reads SGHVS; CDR2 reads FNYEAQ. Trimming removed 1 base from V and 5 bases from J; junction bases left unmatched: 7. CDR3 length: 16 residues. For the CDR3, the DNA is TGTGCCAGCAGCTTAGAAGCTAGCGGGGGCGGGGAGACCCAGTACTTC. Translating it yields CASSLEASGGGETQYF. Together with reference TRBV7-6 and TRBJ2-5, the CDR3 gives the full variable domain: GAGVSQSPRYKVTKRGQDVALRCDPISGHVSLYWYRQALGQGPEFLTYFNYEAQQDKSGLPNDRFSAERPEGSISTLTIQRTEQRDSAMYRCASSLEASGGGETQYFGPGTRLLVL.

The rearrangement joins TRBV2 to TRBJ2-1; a weak D match, TRBD2 (5 bases). The CDR3 covers 17 residues. V gave up 0 bases and J gave up 0 bases, with 12 bases separating them. The germline V gene encodes CDR1 SNHLY and CDR2 FYNNEI. The CDR3: CASSEARGSSSYNEQFF. The CDR3 nucleotides read TGTGCCAGCAGTGAAGCGCGCGGGTCAAGCTCCTACAATGAGCAGTTCTTC.

This clonotype has a count of ten or more. The chain is built from TRBV24-1 and TRBJ2-1, with D perhaps TRBD2 (6 bases). The CDR3 spans 14 residues. The V and J ends lost 4 bases and 3 bases respectively, with 9 bases between them. From germline, CDR1 is KGHDR and CDR2 SFDVKD. The CDR3 DNA is TGTGCCACCAGTGACCCCGGGGGCTACAATGAGCAGTTCTTC. Protein: CATSDPGGYNEQFF.

This clonotype has at least ten counts. This chain uses TRBV9 with TRBJ2-7, with 16 bases identical to TRBD2. This CDR3 comprises 18 residues. Germline assignment: CDR1 SGDLS and CDR2 YYNGEE. The trim removed 4 bases at V and 0 bases at J, leaving 7 bases unmatched. The CDR3 here is CASSPGLAGGKSSYEQYF. CDR3 sequence (DNA): TGTGCCAGCAGCCCGGGACTAGCGGGGGGGAAAAGCTCCTACGAGCAGTACTTC. Filled out from reference TRBV9 and TRBJ2-7, the complete variable domain reads DSGVTQTPKHLITATGQRVTLRCSPRSGDLSVYWYQQSLDQGLQFLIQYYNGEERAKGNILERFSAQQFPDLHSELNLSSLELGDSALYFCASSPGLAGGKSSYEQYFGPGTRLTVT.

The table lists this clonotype with a few counts. V is TRBV3-1 and J is TRBJ1-1; D possibly corresponds to TRBD1 (5 bases). There are 15 residues in the CDR3. With 4 bases removed from V and 0 bases from J, the gap between germline ends came to 12 bases. The germline CDR1 and CDR2 sequences are LGHDT and YNNKEL (reference sequence). The CDR3 region has the DNA TGTGCCAGCAGCCTCAGACCAGGGTTGAACACTGAAGCTTTCTTT. Protein product: CASSLRPGLNTEAFF.

The chain links TRBV2 to TRBJ2-7, with unresolved D. Germline V gives CDR1 SNHLY, CDR2 FYNNEI. The CDR3 is 14 amino acids. V lost 0 bases and J 0 bases, leaving 6 bases between the germline ends. The CDR3 sequence: CASSEAKTSYEQYF. CDR3 nucleotide sequence: TGTGCCAGCAGTGAAGCGAAGACCTCCTACGAGCAGTACTTC.

This clonotype was recorded at least ten times. V gene TRBV7-9 combines with J gene TRBJ1-1; weak D call: TRBD1 (6 bases). The ends were cut back, 3 bases at V and 3 bases at J, with 14 bases in the middle. Germline loops: CDR1 SEHNR, CDR2 FQNEAQ (reference sequence). The CDR3 has 15 residues. CDR3 coding DNA: TGTGCCAGCAGCTTTGGGGGGGCCCAGGACACTGAAGCTTTCTTT. Amino acid sequence: CASSFGGAQDTEAFF. Supplemented by reference TRBV7-9 and TRBJ1-1, the full variable domain reads DTGVSQNPRHKITKRGQNVTFRCDPISEHNRLYWYRQTLGQGPEFLTYFQNEAQLEKSRLLSDRFSAERPKGSFSTLEIQRTEQGDSAMYLCASSFGGAQDTEAFFGQGTRLTVV.

The CDR3 here is CASSYFRGGPYEQYF. CDR3 nucleotides: TGTGCCAGCAGTTACTTTAGAGGGGGCCCCTACGAGCAGTACTTC. The chain couples TRBV6-2 or TRBV6-3 to TRBJ2-7, with 7 bases lining up with TRBD1. The ends lost 1 base at V and 2 bases at J; junction bases unmatched: 5. The CDR3 runs 15 residues. Germline assignment: CDR1 MNHEY and CDR2 SVGEGT.

This clonotype was detected many times. The V call is TRBV27, the J call TRBJ2-1; 9 bases fit TRBD2. This CDR3 contains 15 residues. The trim removed 2 bases at V and 8 bases at J, leaving 7 bases unmatched. Per germline, CDR1 MNHEY and CDR2 SMNVEV (reference sequence). The CDR3 DNA reads as TGTGCCAGCAGTTTACTAGCGGGGATTGTGGATGAGCAGTTCTTC. It specifies CASSLLAGIVDEQFF.

This clonotype came up many times. This sequence joins TRBV5-5 and TRBJ2-3; D perhaps matches TRBD1 (5 bases). The germline V and J ends were trimmed by 3 bases and 6 bases, with 14 bases remaining between them. The CDR3 is made up of 14 amino acids. The germline gives CDR1 SGHKS, CDR2 YYEKEE (reference sequence). The CDR3 region has the DNA TGTGCCAGCAGCTCGGACAAGGCAGTGGATACGCAGTATTTT. As protein: CASSSDKAVDTQYF.

The sample holds many counts of this clonotype. The V call is TRBV4-1, the J call TRBJ2-7; 7 positions match TRBD2. In germline, CDR1 is MGHRA, CDR2 YSYEKL. Trimming took 3 bases from V and 6 from J; bases not matched to a gene: 11. The CDR3 has 15 residues. Here the CDR3 reads CASSHPGGSRVEQYF. The CDR3 nucleotides are TGCGCCAGCAGCCACCCCGGGGGGAGCCGGGTCGAGCAGTACTTC.

This clonotype was observed many times. The CDR3 DNA reads TGTGCCAGCAGTTACTCCACAGGGCCACTTCGGGGGGCCAACGTCCTGACTTTC. Encoded protein: CASSYSTGPLRGANVLTF. The chain links TRBV6-5 to TRBJ2-6; tentatively, D is TRBD1 (6 bases). The germline gives CDR1 MNHEY, CDR2 SVGAGI. This CDR3 spans 18 amino acids. V lost 0 bases and J 4 bases, leaving 16 bases between the germline ends.

This clonotype was seen more than once but under ten times. The rearrangement uses TRBV7-2 and TRBJ2-7, with D perhaps TRBD2 (5 bases). Trimming stripped 0 bases from V and 0 bases from J, with 12 bases between. Germline CDR1 and CDR2: SGHTA and FQGNSA. The CDR3 sequence is 16 residues long. DNA of the CDR3: TGTGCCAGCAGCTTAGCACGGGGTAGCCCCTCCTACGAGCAGTACTTC. As protein: CASSLARGSPSYEQYF. Combining the CDR3 with reference TRBV7-2 and TRBJ2-7 gives the whole variable domain GAGVSQSPSNKVTEKGKDVELRCDPISGHTALYWYRQSLGQGLEFLIYFQGNSAPDKSGLPSDRFSAERTGGSVSTLTIQRTQQEDSAVYLCASSLARGSPSYEQYFGPGTRLTVT.

The V call is TRBV9, the J call TRBJ2-5; D assignment may be TRBD1 or TRBD2 (5 bases each). The V end was cut by 5 bases, the J end by 1 base, with 6 bases between. This CDR3 is built from 12 residues. Germline assignment: CDR1 SGDLS and CDR2 YYNGEE. DNA for the CDR3: TGTGCCAGCAGAGGGACCCAAGAGACCCAGTACTTC. Its translation is CASRGTQETQYF.